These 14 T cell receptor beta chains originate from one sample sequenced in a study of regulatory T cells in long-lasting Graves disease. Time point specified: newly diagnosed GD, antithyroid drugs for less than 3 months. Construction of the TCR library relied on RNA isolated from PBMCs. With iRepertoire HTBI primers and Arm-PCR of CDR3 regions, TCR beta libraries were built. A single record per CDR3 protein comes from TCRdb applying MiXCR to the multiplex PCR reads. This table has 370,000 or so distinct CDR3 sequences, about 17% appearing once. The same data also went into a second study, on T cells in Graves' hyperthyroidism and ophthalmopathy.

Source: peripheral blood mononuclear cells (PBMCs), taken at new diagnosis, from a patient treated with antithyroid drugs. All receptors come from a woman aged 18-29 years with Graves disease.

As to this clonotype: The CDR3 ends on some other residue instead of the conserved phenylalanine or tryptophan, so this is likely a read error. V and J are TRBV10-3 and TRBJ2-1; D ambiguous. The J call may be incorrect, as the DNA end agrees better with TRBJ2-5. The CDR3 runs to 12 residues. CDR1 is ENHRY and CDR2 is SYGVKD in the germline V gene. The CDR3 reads CAISESRETQYL. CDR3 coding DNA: TGTGCCATCAGTGAGTCGCGGGAGACCCAGTACCTC.

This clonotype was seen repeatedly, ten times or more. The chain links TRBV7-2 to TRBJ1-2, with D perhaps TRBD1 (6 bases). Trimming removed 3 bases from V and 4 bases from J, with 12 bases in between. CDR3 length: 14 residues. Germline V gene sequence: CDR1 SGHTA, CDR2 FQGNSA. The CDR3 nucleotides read TGTGCCAGCAGCTTTCGGGGGCTTGGCTATGGCTACACCTTC. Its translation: CASSFRGLGYGYTF. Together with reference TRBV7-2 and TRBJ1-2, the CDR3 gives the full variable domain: GAGVSQSPSNKVTEKGKDVELRCDPISGHTALYWYRQSLGQGLEFLIYFQGNSAPDKSGLPSDRFSAERTGGSVSTLTIQRTQQEDSAVYLCASSFRGLGYGYTFGSGTRLTVV.

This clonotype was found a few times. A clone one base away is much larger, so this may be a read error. The CDR3 DNA follows: TGTGCCAGCATGGAGACAGGCCCGAACACCGGGGAGCTGTTTTTT. It translates to CASMETGPNTGELFF. The rearrangement uses TRBV12-3 or TRBV12-4 and TRBJ2-2, with TRBD1 as a possible D gene (6 bases). The CDR3 contains 15 residues. Trimming removed 7 bases from V and 0 bases from J, with 12 bases in between.

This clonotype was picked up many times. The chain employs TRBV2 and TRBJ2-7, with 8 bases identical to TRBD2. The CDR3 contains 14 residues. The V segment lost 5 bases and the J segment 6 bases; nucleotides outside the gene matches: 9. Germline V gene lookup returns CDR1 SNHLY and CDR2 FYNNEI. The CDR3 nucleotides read TGTGCCAGCAGTAAAAGCGGGAGCTCCCCCGAGCAGTACTTC. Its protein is CASSKSGSSPEQYF.

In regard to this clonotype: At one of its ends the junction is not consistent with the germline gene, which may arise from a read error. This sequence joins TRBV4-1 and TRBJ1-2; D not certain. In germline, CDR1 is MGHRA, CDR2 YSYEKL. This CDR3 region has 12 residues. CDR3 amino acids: CASSQEKGGYAF. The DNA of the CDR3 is TGCGCCAGCAGCCAAGAAAAGGGCGGCTACGCCTTC.

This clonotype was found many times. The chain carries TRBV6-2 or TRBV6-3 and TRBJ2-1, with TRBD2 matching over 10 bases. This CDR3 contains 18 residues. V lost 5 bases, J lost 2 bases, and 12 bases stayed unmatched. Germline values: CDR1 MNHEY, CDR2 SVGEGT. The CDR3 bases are TGTGCCAGCAGTGAAGACGGACTAGCGGTTGCAGCCTACAATGAGCAGTTCTTC. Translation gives CASSEDGLAVAAYNEQFF.

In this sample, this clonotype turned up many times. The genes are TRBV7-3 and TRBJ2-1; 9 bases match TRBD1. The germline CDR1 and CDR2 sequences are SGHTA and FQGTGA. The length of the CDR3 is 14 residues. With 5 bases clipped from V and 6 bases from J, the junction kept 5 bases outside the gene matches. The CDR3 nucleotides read TGTGCCAGCAGCCCGGGGACAGGGAGCAATGAGCAGTTCTTC. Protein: CASSPGTGSNEQFF.

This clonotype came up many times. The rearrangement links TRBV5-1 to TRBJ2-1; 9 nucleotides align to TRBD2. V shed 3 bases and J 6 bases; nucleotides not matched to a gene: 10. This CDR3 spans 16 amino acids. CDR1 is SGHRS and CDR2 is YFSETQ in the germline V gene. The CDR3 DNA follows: TGCGCCAGCAGCTATCTAGCGGGGACCGTAACCAATGAGCAGTTCTTC. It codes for CASSYLAGTVTNEQFF.

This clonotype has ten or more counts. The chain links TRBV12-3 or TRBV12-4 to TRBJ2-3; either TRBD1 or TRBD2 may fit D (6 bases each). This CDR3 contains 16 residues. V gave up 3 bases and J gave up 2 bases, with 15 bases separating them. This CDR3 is CASSLGAGGTTDTQYF. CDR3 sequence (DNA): TGTGCCAGCAGTTTGGGGGCCGGCGGGACCACAGATACGCAGTATTTT.

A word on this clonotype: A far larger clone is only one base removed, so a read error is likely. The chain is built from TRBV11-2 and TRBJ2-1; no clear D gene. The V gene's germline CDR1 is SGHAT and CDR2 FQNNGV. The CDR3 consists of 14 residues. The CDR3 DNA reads TGTGCCAGCATTCTCTGGCCGGAACACAATGAGCTGTTCTTC. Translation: CASILWPEHNELFF.

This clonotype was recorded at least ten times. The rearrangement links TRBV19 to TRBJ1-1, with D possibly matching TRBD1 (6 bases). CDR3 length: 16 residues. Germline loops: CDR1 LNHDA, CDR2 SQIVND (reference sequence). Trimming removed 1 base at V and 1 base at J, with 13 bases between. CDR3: CASSIAPGQRNTEAFF. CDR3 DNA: TGTGCCAGTAGTATAGCTCCCGGACAGCGGAACACTGAAGCTTTCTTT.

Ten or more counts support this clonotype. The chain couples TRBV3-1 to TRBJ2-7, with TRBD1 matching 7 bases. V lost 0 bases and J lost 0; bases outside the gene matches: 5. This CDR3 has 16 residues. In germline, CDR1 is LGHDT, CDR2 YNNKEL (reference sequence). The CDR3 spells CASSQDFWTGSYEQYF. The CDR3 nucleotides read TGTGCCAGCAGCCAAGATTTTTGGACAGGCTCCTACGAGCAGTACTTC.

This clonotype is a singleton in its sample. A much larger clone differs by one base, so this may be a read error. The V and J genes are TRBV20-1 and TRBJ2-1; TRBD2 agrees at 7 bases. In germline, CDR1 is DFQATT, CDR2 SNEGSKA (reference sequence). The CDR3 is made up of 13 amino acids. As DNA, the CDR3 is TGCAGTGCCCGGCGGGGACTACAAGAGACCCTGTACTTC. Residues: CSARRGLQETLYF.

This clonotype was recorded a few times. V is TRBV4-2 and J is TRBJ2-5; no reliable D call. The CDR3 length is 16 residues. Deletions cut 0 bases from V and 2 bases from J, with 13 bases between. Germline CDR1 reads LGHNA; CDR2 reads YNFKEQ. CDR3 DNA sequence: TGTGCCAGCAGCCAAGATGGGCAGCAACTGCAAGAGACCCAGTACTTC. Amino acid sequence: CASSQDGQQLQETQYF.